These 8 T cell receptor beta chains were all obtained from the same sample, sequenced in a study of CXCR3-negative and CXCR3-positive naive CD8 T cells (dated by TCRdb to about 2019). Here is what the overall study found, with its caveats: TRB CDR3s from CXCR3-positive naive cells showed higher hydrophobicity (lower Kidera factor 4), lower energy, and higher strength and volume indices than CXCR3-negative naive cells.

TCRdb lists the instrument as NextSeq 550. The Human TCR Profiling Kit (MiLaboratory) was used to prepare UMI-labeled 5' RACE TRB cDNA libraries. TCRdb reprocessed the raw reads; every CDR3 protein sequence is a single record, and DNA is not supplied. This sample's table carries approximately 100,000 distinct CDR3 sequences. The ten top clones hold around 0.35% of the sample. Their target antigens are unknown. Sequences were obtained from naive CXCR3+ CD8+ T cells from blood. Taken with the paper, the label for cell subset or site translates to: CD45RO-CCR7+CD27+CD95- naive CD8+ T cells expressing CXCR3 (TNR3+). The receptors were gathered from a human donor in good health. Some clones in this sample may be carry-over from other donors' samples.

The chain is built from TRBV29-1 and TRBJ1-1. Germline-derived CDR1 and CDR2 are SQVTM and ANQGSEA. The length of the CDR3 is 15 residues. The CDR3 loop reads CSVEDLWQENTEAFF. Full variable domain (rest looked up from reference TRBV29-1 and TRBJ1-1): SAVISQKPSRDICQRGTSLTIQCQVDSQVTMMFWYRQQPGQSLTLIATANQGSEATYESGFVIDKFPISRPNLTFSTLTVSNMSPEDSSIYLCSVEDLWQENTEAFFGQGTRLTVV.

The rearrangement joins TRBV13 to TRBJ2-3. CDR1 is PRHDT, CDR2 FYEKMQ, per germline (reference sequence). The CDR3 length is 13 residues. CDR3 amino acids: CASSLRYTDTQYF. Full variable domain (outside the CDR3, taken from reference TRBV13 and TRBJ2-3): AAGVIQSPRHLIKEKRETATLKCYPIPRHDTVYWYQQGPGQDPQFLISFYEKMQSDKGSIPDRFSAQQFSDYHSELNMSSLELGDSALYFCASSLRYTDTQYFGPGTRLTVL.

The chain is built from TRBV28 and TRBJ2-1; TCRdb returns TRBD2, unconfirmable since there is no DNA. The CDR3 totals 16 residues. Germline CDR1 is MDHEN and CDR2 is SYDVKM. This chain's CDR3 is CASSLYTSRGYNEQFF.

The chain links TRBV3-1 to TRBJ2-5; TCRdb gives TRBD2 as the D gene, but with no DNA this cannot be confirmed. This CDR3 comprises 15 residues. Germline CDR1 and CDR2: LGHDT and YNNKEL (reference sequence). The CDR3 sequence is CASSQEGGGQETQYF.

CDR3 loop: CASSSKSTVSYEQYF. The J gene is TRBJ2-7, the V gene TRBV3-1. Germline V gene lookup returns CDR1 LGHDT and CDR2 YNNKEL (reference sequence). The CDR3 totals 15 residues.

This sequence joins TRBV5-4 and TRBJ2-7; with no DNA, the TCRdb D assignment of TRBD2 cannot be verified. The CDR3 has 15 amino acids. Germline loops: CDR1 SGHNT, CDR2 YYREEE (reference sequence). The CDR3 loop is CASSLVSGALEEQYF.

The CDR3 is CSARDRLARETQYF. V gene TRBV20-1 combines with J gene TRBJ2-5. Germline V lookup: CDR1 DFQATT, CDR2 SNEGSKA (reference sequence). This CDR3 is built from 14 residues.

CDR3 residues: CSVPGQSTYEQYF. This chain uses TRBV29-1 with TRBJ2-7; TCRdb's D call, TRBD1, is unchecked because there is no DNA. This CDR3 has 13 residues. Germline V gene data show CDR1 as SQVTM and CDR2 as ANQGSEA.